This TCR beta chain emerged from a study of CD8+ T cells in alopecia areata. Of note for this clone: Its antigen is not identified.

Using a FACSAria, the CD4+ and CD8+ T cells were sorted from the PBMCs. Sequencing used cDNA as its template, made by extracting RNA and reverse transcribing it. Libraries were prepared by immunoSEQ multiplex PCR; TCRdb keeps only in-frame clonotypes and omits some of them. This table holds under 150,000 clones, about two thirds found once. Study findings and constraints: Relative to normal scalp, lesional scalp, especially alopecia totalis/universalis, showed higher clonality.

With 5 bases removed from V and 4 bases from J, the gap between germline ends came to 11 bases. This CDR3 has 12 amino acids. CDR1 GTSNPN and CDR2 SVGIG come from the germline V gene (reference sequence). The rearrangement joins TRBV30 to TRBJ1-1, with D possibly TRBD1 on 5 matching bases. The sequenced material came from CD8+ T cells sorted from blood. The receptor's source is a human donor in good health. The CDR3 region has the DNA TGTGCCTGGGGGGGTACCCTCACTGAAGCTTTCTTT. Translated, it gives CAWGGTLTEAFF. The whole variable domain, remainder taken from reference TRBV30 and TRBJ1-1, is SQTIHQWPATLVQPVGSPLSLECTVEGTSNPNLYWYRQAAGRGLQLLFYSVGIGQISSEVPQNLSASRPQDRQFILSSKKLLLSDSGFYLCAWGGTLTEAFFGQGTRLTVV.